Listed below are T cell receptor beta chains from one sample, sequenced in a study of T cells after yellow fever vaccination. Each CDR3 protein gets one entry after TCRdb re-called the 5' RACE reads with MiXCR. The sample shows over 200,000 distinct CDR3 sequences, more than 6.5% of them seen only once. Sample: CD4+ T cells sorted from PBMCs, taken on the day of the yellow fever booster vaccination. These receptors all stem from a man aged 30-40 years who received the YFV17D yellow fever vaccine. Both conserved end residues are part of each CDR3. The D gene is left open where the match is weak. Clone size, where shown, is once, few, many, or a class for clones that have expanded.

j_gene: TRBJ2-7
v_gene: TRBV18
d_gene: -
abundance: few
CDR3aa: CASSPTTLYEQYF
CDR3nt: TGTGCCAGCTCACCTACGACCCTTTACGAGCAGTACTTC

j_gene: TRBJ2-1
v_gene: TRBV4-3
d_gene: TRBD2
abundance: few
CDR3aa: CASSPFGASGKVNEQFF
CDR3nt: TGCGCCAGCAGCCCGTTCGGGGCTAGCGGGAAAGTCAATGAGCAGTTCTTC

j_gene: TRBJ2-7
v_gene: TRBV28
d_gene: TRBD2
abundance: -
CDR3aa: CASAPGGAYEQYF
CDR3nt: TGTGCCAGCGCGCCGGGAGGAGCCTACGAGCAGTACTTC

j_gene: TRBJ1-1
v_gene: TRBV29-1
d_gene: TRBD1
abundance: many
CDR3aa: CSVGQGGTEAFF
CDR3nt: TGCAGCGTGGGACAGGGAGGTACTGAAGCTTTCTTT

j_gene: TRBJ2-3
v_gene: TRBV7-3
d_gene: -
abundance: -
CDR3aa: CASSLQSITTDTQYF
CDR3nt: TGTGCCAGCAGCCTCCAGAGTATCACCACAGATACGCAGTATTTT

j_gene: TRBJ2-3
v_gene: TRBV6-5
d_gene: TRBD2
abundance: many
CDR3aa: CASSSIGTTDTQYF
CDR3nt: TGTGCCAGCAGCAGTATCGGGACTACTGATACGCAGTATTTT

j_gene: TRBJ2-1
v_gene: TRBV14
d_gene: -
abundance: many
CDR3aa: CASSPTRWDEQFF
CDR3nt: TGTGCCAGCAGCCCGACTAGATGGGATGAGCAGTTCTTC

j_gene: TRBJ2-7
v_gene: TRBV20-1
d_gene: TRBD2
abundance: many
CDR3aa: CSARGIRPGLDSYEQYF
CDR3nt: TGCAGTGCTAGAGGAATAAGACCGGGACTAGATTCTTACGAGCAGTACTTC

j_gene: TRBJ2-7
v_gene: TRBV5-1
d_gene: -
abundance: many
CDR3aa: CASSSSRTYEQYF
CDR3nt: TGCGCCAGCAGCTCTTCTAGGACCTACGAGCAGTACTTC

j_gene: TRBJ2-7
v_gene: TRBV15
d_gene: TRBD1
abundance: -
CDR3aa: CATSRQGARSYEQYF
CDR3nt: TGTGCCACCAGCAGACAGGGGGCGAGATCCTACGAGCAGTACTTC

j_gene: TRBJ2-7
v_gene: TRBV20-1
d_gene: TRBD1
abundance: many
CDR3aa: CSAPGQVAYEQYF
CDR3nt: TGCAGTGCCCCGGGACAGGTAGCCTACGAGCAGTACTTC

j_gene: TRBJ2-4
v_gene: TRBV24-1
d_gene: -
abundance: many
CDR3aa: CATRDSRTLGNIQYF
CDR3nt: TGTGCCACCAGGGACTCGCGGACCCTCGGAAACATTCAGTACTTC

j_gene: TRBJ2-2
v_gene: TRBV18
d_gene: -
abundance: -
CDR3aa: CASRNQGNTGELFF
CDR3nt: TGTGCCAGCCGAAACCAGGGGAACACCGGGGAGCTGTTTTTT

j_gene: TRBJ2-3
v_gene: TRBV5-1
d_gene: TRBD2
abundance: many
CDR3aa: CASSSQTSSDTQYF
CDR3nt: TGCGCCAGCAGCTCCCAGACTAGCTCAGATACGCAGTATTTT

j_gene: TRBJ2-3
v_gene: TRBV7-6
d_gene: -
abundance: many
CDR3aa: CASSFERRDTQYF
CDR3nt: TGTGCCAGCAGCTTCGAACGGAGGGATACGCAGTATTTT

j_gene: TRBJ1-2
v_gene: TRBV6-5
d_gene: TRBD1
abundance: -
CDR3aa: CASSLQGARGYTF
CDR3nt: TGTGCCAGCAGCTTACAGGGGGCTCGGGGCTACACCTTC

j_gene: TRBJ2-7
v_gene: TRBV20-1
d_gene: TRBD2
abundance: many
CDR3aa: CSATSSGIEQYF
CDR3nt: TGCAGTGCTACCTCTAGCGGGATCGAGCAGTACTTC

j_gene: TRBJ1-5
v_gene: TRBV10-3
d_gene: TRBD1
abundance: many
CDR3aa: CAIREDRGGNQPQHF
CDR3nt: TGTGCCATCAGAGAAGACAGGGGTGGCAATCAGCCCCAGCATTTT

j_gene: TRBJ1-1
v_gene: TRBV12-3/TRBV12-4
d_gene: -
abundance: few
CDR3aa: CASRSRVSAQGKSEAFF
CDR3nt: TGTGCCAGCAGGTCCCGAGTTTCGGCCCAAGGGAAGTCTGAAGCTTTCTTT

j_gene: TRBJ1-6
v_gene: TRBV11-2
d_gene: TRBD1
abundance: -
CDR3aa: CASSSKRSQGVKSYNSPLHF
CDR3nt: TGTGCCAGCAGCTCCAAAAGGTCCCAGGGGGTGAAGTCCTATAATTCACCCCTCCACTTT

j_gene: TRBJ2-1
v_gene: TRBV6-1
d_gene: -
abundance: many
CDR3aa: CASRDPPRDEQFF
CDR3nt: TGTGCCAGCAGAGACCCCCCGAGGGATGAGCAGTTCTTC

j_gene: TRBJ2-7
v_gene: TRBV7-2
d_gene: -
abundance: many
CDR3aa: CASRDDLRSYEQYF
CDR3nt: TGTGCCAGCAGGGACGACTTGAGGTCCTACGAGCAGTACTTC

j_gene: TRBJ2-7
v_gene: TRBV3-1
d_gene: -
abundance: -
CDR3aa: CASSHVHEQYF
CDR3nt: TGTGCCAGCAGCCATGTTCACGAGCAGTACTTC

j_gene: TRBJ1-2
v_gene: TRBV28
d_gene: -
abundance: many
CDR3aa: CASSLRGGQSGYGYTF
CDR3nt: TGTGCCAGCAGTTTAAGGGGCGGACAGAGCGGTTATGGCTACACCTTC

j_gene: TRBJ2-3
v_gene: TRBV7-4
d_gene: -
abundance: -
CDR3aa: CASRPDRGSGNWVTDTQYF
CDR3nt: TGTGCCAGCAGGCCCGACAGGGGTAGCGGGAATTGGGTAACAGATACGCAGTATTTT

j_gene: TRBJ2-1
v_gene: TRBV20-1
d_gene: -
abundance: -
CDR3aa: CSAQRSRGTYNEQFF
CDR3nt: TGCAGTGCCCAGAGGTCTAGAGGAACCTACAATGAGCAGTTCTTC

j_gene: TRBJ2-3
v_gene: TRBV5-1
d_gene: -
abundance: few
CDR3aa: CASSLLAAGGTQYF
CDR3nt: TGCGCCAGCAGCCTCTTGGCGGCTGGAGGGACGCAGTATTTT

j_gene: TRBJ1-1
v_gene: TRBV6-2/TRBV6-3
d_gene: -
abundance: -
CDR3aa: CASSYSGLLNTEAFF
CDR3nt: TGTGCCAGCAGTTACTCGGGACTGCTGAACACTGAAGCTTTCTTT

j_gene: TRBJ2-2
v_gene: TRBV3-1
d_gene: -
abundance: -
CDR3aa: CASSQAGLVTGELFF
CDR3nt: TGTGCCAGCAGCCAAGCTGGGCTAGTCACCGGGGAGCTGTTTTTT

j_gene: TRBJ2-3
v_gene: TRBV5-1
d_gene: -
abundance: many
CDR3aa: CASSLSSRDTQYF
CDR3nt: TGCGCCAGCAGCTTGAGCTCGAGAGATACGCAGTATTTT

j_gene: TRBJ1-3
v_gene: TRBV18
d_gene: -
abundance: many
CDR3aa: CASSPSSGNTIYF
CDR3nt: TGTGCCAGCTCACCTAGCTCTGGAAACACCATATATTTT

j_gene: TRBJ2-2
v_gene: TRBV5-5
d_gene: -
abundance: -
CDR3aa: CASSYWVDTGELFF
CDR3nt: TGTGCCAGCAGCTACTGGGTGGACACCGGGGAGCTGTTTTTT

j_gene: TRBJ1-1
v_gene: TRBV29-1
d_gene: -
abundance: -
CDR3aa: CSGGGVEAFF
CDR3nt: TGCAGCGGCGGAGGGGTTGAAGCTTTCTTT

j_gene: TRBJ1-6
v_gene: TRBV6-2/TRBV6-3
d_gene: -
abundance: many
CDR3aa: CASSFQDNSPLHF
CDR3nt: TGTGCCAGCAGTTTTCAGGACAATTCACCCCTCCACTTT

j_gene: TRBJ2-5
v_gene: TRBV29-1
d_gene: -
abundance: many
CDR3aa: CSVEASRRETQYF
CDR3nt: TGCAGCGTTGAGGCCTCGAGGAGGGAGACCCAGTACTTC

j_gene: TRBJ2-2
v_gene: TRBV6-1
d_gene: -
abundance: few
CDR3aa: CASTTPANTGELFF
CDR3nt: TGTGCCAGCACGACGCCCGCGAACACCGGGGAGCTGTTTTTT

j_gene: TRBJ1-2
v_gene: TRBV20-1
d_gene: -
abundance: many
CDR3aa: CSARDGFRRYTF
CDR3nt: TGCAGTGCTAGAGATGGCTTCCGGCGCTACACCTTC

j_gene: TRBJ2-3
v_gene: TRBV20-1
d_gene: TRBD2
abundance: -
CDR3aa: CSARGALLQRGNSDTQYF
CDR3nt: TGCAGTGCTAGAGGGGCCCTACTACAGCGGGGCAATTCAGATACGCAGTATTTT

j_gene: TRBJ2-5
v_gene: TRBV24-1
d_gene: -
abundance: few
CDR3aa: CATSDIQGQETQYF
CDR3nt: TGTGCCACCAGTGATATACAGGGCCAAGAGACCCAGTACTTC

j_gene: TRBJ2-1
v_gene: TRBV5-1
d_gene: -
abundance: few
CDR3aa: CASGPHAGISYNEQFF
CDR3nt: TGCGCCAGCGGACCGCATGCGGGAATCTCCTACAATGAGCAGTTCTTC